This TCR beta chain was obtained from a study of CD4+ T cells in melanoma. The repertoire was sequenced with immunoSEQ multiplex PCR; TCRdb's copy has only in-frame clones and lacks some. The repertoire holds 20,000 to 25,000 clones, with more than 65% as singletons. There are 13 residues in the CDR3. CDR1 and CDR2 (germline): SNHLY, FYNNEI. V was cut by 6 bases and J by 6 bases, with 15 bases left in between. Study-wide results and caveats: Reportedly, melanoma neoantigen-specific CD4+ T cells showed varied differentiation states. CD8+ T cell, macrophage and B cell function reportedly correlated with neoantigen-specific CD4+ T cells.

As to this clone: Its antigen remains unidentified.

The rearrangement uses TRBV2 and TRBJ2-7, with D maybe TRBD1 (5 bases). The sequenced sample was cells from a culture (not recorded whether cultured in vitro). The clonotype comes from a human donor with melanoma. CDR3 amino acids: CASRLTAWSEQYF. The CDR3 DNA reads TGTGCCAGCAGGTTGACAGCTTGGAGCGAGCAGTACTTC. The complete variable domain, with remaining parts taken from reference TRBV2 and TRBJ2-7, reads EPEVTQTPSHQVTQMGQEVILRCVPISNHLYFYWYRQILGQKVEFLVSFYNNEISEKSEIFDDQFSVERPDGSNFTLKIRSTKLEDSAMYFCASRLTAWSEQYFGPGTRLTVT.